This T cell receptor beta chain derives from a study of T cells after yellow fever vaccination. General study results and limits: Contaminating bulk clonotypes could be abundant in FACS-sorted repertoires. Most clones from primary vaccination resurfaced after the booster (nearly 97% CD4, around 90% CD8).

A universal primer site and UMIs were added as TCR cDNA was made by 5'RACE template switching. One entry per CDR3 protein, called by TCRdb with MiXCR from the 5' RACE reads. The table has roughly 120,000 distinct CDR3 sequences, roughly 8.9% seen once. The V and J ends lost 6 bases and 2 bases, in that order; junction bases with no gene match: 6. There are 14 residues in the CDR3. The germline gives CDR1 MNHEY, CDR2 SVGEGT. This clonotype was observed many times. Its specificity is unknown. This chain joins TRBV6-2 or TRBV6-3 and TRBJ2-7; 8 bases are shared with TRBD1. The specimen comprised CD8+ T cells sorted from PBMCs, sampled 45 days after the yellow fever booster vaccination. The clonotype originates from a man in his thirties or forties who received the YFV17D yellow fever vaccine. CDR3 region: CASSRDRGAYEQYF. The CDR3 DNA sequence: TGTGCCAGCAGCCGAGACAGGGGCGCCTACGAGCAGTACTTC.